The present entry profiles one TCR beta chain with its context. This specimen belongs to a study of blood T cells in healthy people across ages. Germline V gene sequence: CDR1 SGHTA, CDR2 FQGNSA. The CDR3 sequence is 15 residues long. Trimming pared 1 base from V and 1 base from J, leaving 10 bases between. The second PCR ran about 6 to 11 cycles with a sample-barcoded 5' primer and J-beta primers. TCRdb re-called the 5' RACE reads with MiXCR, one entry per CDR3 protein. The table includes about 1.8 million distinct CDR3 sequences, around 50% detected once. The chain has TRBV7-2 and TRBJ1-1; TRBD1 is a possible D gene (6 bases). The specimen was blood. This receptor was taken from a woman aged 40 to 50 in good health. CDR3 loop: CASSLGDTGNTEAFF. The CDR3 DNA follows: TGTGCCAGCAGCTTAGGGGACACGGGGAACACTGAAGCTTTCTTT.